This T cell receptor beta chain was recorded in a study of neurological immune-mediated disorders. Study outcomes and limitations: The study found the most TCR clonal expansion in HTLV-1-associated myelopathy and the least in multiple sclerosis, below healthy controls. None of the CDR3 amino acid sequences in expanded clones turned up in more than one subject, which points to private repertoires in all groups.

In this sample, this clonotype turned up many times. What it recognizes is unknown. The cDNA was generated by 5'RACE with 10-nucleotide random UMIs. Sequencing runs each yielded over 180 million TCR-beta sequences from 15-18 subjects. TCRdb reprocessed the 5' RACE reads via MiXCR and lists one record per CDR3 protein. This sample has approximately 82,000 distinct CDR3 sequences, with 13% to 15% found just once. This TCR was sampled from a woman in her forties or fifties in good health. Material: PBMCs.

This CDR3 reads CASITRRANGYTF. In DNA, the CDR3 is TGTGCCAGCATAACCAGACGGGCTAATGGCTACACCTTC. The rearrangement links TRBV28 to TRBJ1-2, with D unclear. From germline, CDR1 is MDHEN and CDR2 SYDVKM. This CDR3 has 13 residues. V lost 7 bases to trimming and J lost 6 bases, with 15 bases between them.